The rows below give T cell receptor beta chains drawn from one sample of a study of CD8 T cells in ankylosing spondylitis. TCRdb passed the 5' RACE reads through MiXCR, listing each CDR3 protein once. This repertoire shows under 200,000 distinct CDR3 sequences, 9.5% to 13% found once; its top ten account for almost 30%. The specimen was blood, either unsorted or a sorted T cell fraction (not recorded which). All receptors derive from a male donor with ankylosing spondylitis or in good health (not recorded which). Each CDR3 is given with its conserved first and last residue. D genes are given only for firm matches. Rows may omit the clone size; those that give it use once, few, many or a size class.

V gene	clone size	D gene	J gene	CDR3 protein	CDR3 DNA
TRBV5-1	many	NA	TRBJ1-1	CASSGGRMNTEAFF	TGCGCCAGCAGCGGGGGACGGATGAACACTGAAGCTTTCTTT
TRBV29-1	many	NA	TRBJ2-1	CSAAGRSGYNEQFF	TGCAGCGCCGCCGGCAGGAGTGGCTACAATGAGCAGTTCTTC
TRBV4-3	few	NA	TRBJ1-1	CASSQATFLNTEAFF	TGCGCCAGCAGCCAGGCAACTTTCCTGAACACTGAAGCTTTCTTT
TRBV9	NA	TRBD1	TRBJ2-1	CASSFEQGANNEQFF	TGTGCCAGCAGCTTTGAACAGGGGGCAAACAATGAGCAGTTCTTC
TRBV10-3	many	NA	TRBJ2-1	CAISVTLNEQFF	TGTGCCATCAGTGTAACGTTGAATGAGCAGTTCTTC
TRBV27	few	NA	TRBJ2-1	CASSFYRDSSYNEQFF	TGTGCCAGCAGTTTTTACAGGGACTCCTCCTACAATGAGCAGTTCTTC
TRBV6-1	many	NA	TRBJ2-2	CASSPLNAGELFF	TGTGCCAGCAGCCCACTGAACGCCGGGGAGCTGTTTTTT
TRBV7-2	NA	TRBD1	TRBJ2-5	CASSLTGGSLGETQYF	TGTGCCAGCAGCTTAACAGGGGGCTCCCTCGGAGAGACCCAGTACTTC
TRBV7-6	many	TRBD1	TRBJ2-2	CASIPPGQGRTGELFF	TGTGCCAGCATACCTCCTGGACAGGGGAGGACCGGGGAGCTGTTTTTT
TRBV15	many	TRBD2	TRBJ2-1	CATSGVGGKNEQFF	TGTGCCACCAGCGGCGTCGGGGGGAAGAATGAGCAGTTCTTC
TRBV12-3/TRBV12-4	few	TRBD1	TRBJ2-7	CASSLLSTGTAYEQYF	TGTGCCAGCAGTTTATTGAGTACGGGGACAGCCTACGAGCAGTACTTC
TRBV5-1	many	NA	TRBJ2-3	CASSLGIGGTDTQYF	TGCGCCAGCAGCTTGGGGATTGGCGGCACAGATACGCAGTATTTT
TRBV28	few	NA	TRBJ1-4	CASSLNRALNEKLFF	TGTGCCAGCAGCCTTAACAGGGCCCTTAATGAAAAACTGTTTTTT
TRBV20-1	NA	NA	TRBJ1-5	CSAKDTNQPQHF	TGCAGTGCTAAGGACACGAATCAGCCCCAGCATTTT
TRBV5-6	NA	TRBD2	TRBJ2-1	CASRTTGTSVNEQFF	TGTGCCAGCAGGACCACCGGGACTAGCGTCAATGAGCAGTTCTTC
TRBV12-3/TRBV12-4	many	NA	TRBJ2-2	CATSDTGYTGELFF	TGTGCCACCTCAGACACAGGTTACACCGGGGAGCTGTTTTTT
TRBV29-1	few	TRBD1	TRBJ1-1	CSVAGGTANTEAFF	TGCAGCGTGGCCGGCGGGACAGCCAACACTGAAGCTTTCTTT
TRBV18	NA	TRBD2	TRBJ2-7	CASSPRGVAGVNEQYF	TGTGCCAGCTCACCCCGGGGGGTAGCGGGAGTAAACGAGCAGTACTTC
TRBV19	NA	NA	TRBJ1-1	CASSTSRMIRPEAFF	TGTGCCAGTAGTACCTCTCGGATGATAAGGCCTGAAGCTTTCTTT
TRBV5-1	many	NA	TRBJ1-1	CASSLSGGYTEAFF	TGCGCCAGCAGCTTAAGTGGTGGGTACACTGAAGCTTTCTTT
TRBV11-1	NA	NA	TRBJ2-1	CASSLETSQGNEQFF	TGTGCCAGCAGCTTAGAGACTAGTCAGGGCAATGAGCAGTTCTTC
TRBV27	many	TRBD1	TRBJ2-2	CASSPDRGTGELFF	TGTGCCAGCAGCCCGGACAGGGGCACCGGGGAGCTGTTTTTT
TRBV5-5	many	NA	TRBJ1-1	CASSLGGDNTEAFF	TGTGCCAGCAGCTTGGGAGGGGATAACACTGAAGCTTTCTTT
TRBV7-9	few	TRBD2	TRBJ2-3	CASSTLAGAETDTQYF	TGTGCCAGCAGCACACTAGCGGGAGCGGAAACAGATACGCAGTATTTT
TRBV5-1	many	TRBD2	TRBJ2-7	CASSRGLSSYEQYF	TGCGCCAGCAGCCGGGGACTAAGCTCCTACGAGCAGTACTTC
TRBV5-1	NA	TRBD1	TRBJ1-3	CASQTGSGGNTIYF	TGCGCCAGCCAGACAGGGTCTGGAGGAAACACCATATATTTT
TRBV20-1	few	NA	TRBJ2-7	CSAREGGAEGFYEQYF	TGCAGTGCTAGAGAAGGGGGAGCGGAGGGCTTCTACGAGCAGTACTTC
TRBV14	NA	NA	TRBJ1-1	CASSQERWTEAFF	TGTGCCAGCAGCCAAGAAAGGTGGACTGAAGCTTTCTTT
TRBV24-1	many	TRBD1	TRBJ2-2	CATSDTSGQGLSTGELFF	TGTGCCACCAGTGATACCTCTGGACAGGGATTAAGCACCGGGGAGCTGTTTTTT
TRBV14	many	NA	TRBJ2-2	CASSPTRTGELFF	TGTGCCAGCAGCCCGACTAGGACCGGGGAGCTGTTTTTT
TRBV7-8	many	TRBD1	TRBJ2-7	CASSPRDGQASYEQYF	TGTGCCAGCAGCCCGAGGGATGGACAGGCGTCCTACGAGCAGTACTTC
TRBV29-1	many	NA	TRBJ1-5	CSVADGLSNQPQHF	TGCAGCGTCGCGGACGGGCTTAGCAATCAGCCCCAGCATTTT
TRBV12-3/TRBV12-4	many	NA	TRBJ2-1	CASSRDREQFF	TGTGCCAGCAGTCGTGACAGGGAGCAGTTCTTC
TRBV12-3/TRBV12-4	many	NA	TRBJ1-2	CASSLAGHYGYTF	TGTGCCAGCAGTTTGGCGGGTCACTATGGCTACACCTTC
TRBV29-1	many	TRBD2	TRBJ2-5	CSADGLAGQETQYF	TGCAGCGCCGATGGTCTAGCGGGCCAAGAGACCCAGTACTTC
TRBV25-1	many	NA	TRBJ1-2	CASSDQPSITGYTF	TGTGCCAGCAGTGACCAGCCCAGCATCACGGGCTACACCTTC
TRBV4-1	many	NA	TRBJ1-6	CASSQGVAPLHF	TGCGCCAGCAGCCAGGGAGTTGCACCCCTCCACTTT